Included here is one T cell receptor beta chain sequence, with context. This entry belongs to a study of Ad26.COV2.S vaccination and SARS-CoV-2 variants. The treatment is: about 20 received Ad26.COV2.S at low or high dose, single or two shots; 5 received placebo; per-sample allocation not given. After the first vaccine or placebo injection, samples were drawn on day 63. Data came from immunoSEQ multiplex PCR; TCRdb stores just in-frame clones and leaves some out. The sample lists 440,000 or so clones, roughly 87% seen once, with 1.7% in the top ten. The sequence was obtained from a person aged 18-65 years who received the Ad26.COV2.S COVID-19 vaccine or a placebo. The source was peripheral blood, collected in a trial of Ad26.COV2.S vaccine versus placebo.

CDR3 sequence reads: CASRTTPSPGAFF. In DNA form, the CDR3 reads TGTGCCAGCCGAACCACCCCCAGCCCTGGGGCTTTCTTT. This chain joins TRBV6-5 and TRBJ1-1; no firm D call. V lost 8 bases to trimming and J lost 11 bases, with 21 bases between them. The germline gives CDR1 MNHEY, CDR2 SVGAGI. The CDR3 runs to 13 residues.